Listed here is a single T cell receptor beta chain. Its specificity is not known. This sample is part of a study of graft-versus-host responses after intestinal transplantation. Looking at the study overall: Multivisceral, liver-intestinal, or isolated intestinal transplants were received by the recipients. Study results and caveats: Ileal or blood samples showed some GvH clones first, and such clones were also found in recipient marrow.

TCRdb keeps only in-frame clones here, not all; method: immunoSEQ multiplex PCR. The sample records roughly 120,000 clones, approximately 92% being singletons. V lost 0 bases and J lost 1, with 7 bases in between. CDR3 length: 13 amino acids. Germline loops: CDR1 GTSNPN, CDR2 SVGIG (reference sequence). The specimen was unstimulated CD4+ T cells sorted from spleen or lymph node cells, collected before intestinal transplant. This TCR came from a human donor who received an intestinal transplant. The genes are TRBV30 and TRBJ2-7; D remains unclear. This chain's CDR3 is CAWSVLSSYEQYF. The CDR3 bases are TGTGCCTGGAGTGTACTATCTTCCTACGAGCAGTACTTC.